Following are 32 T cell receptor beta chains from one sample sequenced in a study of blood T cell repertoires in COVID-19 (dated by TCRdb to about 2020). The library was generated by the immunoSEQ multiplex PCR assay. This is the immuneACCESS table as TCRdb keeps it, with only in-frame sequences that have V and J called. A part of the clones is gone; compared with another copy, unresolved V genes explain less than half, and the rest is unexplained. The sample table lists fewer than 200,000 clones, around nine tenths of them with a count of one. The ten largest clones take up approximately 12% of the sample. Sample: peripheral blood. These TCRs come from a woman aged 70-85 years with COVID-19, enrolled during active disease.

The rearrangement uses TRBV6-5 and TRBJ1-5; D is ambiguous. There are 13 residues in the CDR3. Germline CDR1 reads MNHEY; CDR2 reads SVGAGI. The V and J ends lost 5 bases and 5 bases respectively, with 10 bases between them. Here the CDR3 reads CASSTQLDQPQHF. CDR3 coding DNA: TGTGCCAGCAGTACCCAACTAGATCAGCCCCAGCATTTT.

The chain is built from TRBV9 and TRBJ2-1, with 13 bases matching TRBD2. Germline V lookup: CDR1 SGDLS, CDR2 YYNGEE. The trim removed 3 bases at V and 9 bases at J, leaving 9 bases unmatched. This CDR3 region has 16 residues. CDR3 in amino acids: CASSADTGLAGLEQFF. CDR3 sequence (DNA): TGTGCCAGCAGCGCAGATACGGGACTAGCGGGACTTGAGCAGTTCTTC.

The J gene is TRBJ2-2, the V gene TRBV15; D is unresolved. V shed 6 bases and J shed 3 bases, with 5 bases lying between them. The CDR3 sequence is 12 residues long. Germline CDR1 reads LNHNV; CDR2 reads YYDKDF (reference sequence). This chain's CDR3 is CATRRDTGELFF. CDR3 DNA: TGTGCCACCAGACGGGACACCGGGGAGCTGTTTTTT.

The chain joins TRBV11-1 to TRBJ2-5; maybe TRBD1 (6 bases). The V end lost 3 bases, the J end lost 3 bases, and 8 bases lay between the germline ends. The CDR3 extends over 13 amino acids. Germline V gives CDR1 SGHAT, CDR2 FQDESV (reference sequence). The CDR3 region has the DNA TGTGCCAGCAGCTTCGCAGGGGAAGAGACCCAGTACTTC. Its translation: CASSFAGEETQYF.

The V gene is TRBV10-3, the J gene TRBJ2-5; 10 nucleotides match TRBD2. From germline, CDR1 is ENHRY and CDR2 SYGVKD. Unmatched junction bases numbered 2, after V lost 4 bases and J lost 3 bases. The CDR3 extends over 14 amino acids. In nucleotides, the CDR3 is TGTGCCATCAGTGTCGGACTAGCGGAAGAGACCCAGTACTTC. This encodes CAISVGLAEETQYF.

The V gene is TRBV7-9, the J gene TRBJ2-3, with 9 bases that match TRBD2. There are 15 residues in the CDR3. The V gene end was trimmed by 4 bases and the J gene end by 4 bases; junction bases not matched to a gene: 6. Germline assignment: CDR1 SEHNR and CDR2 FQNEAQ (reference sequence). The DNA for the CDR3 is TGTGCCAGCAGCTCCCTGCAGCGGGAGGCAGATACGCAGTATTTT. Encoded protein: CASSSLQREADTQYF. Together with reference TRBV7-9 and TRBJ2-3, the CDR3 gives the full variable domain: DTGVSQNPRHKITKRGQNVTFRCDPISEHNRLYWYRQTLGQGPEFLTYFQNEAQLEKSRLLSDRFSAERPKGSFSTLEIQRTEQGDSAMYLCASSSLQREADTQYFGPGTRLTVL.

The chain combines TRBV7-8 with TRBJ2-7; D ambiguous. CDR3 length equals 15 residues. Germline values: CDR1 SGHVS, CDR2 FQNEAQ. V was shortened by 5 bases and J by 1 base, with 15 bases between the two germline ends. This chain's CDR3 is CASSQTLGNSYEQYF. CDR3 in DNA: TGTGCCAGCAGCCAAACCCTGGGCAATTCCTACGAGCAGTACTTC.

This clone was picked up one time. V and J are TRBV19 and TRBJ2-3; 8 bases match TRBD1. Germline values: CDR1 LNHDA, CDR2 SQIVND (reference sequence). This CDR3 spans 16 amino acids. V shed 4 bases, J shed 3 bases, and the junction held 9 bases outside the gene matches. The CDR3 region has the DNA TGTGCCAGTAGTACCCGACAGGGGACGTCAACAGATACGCAGTATTTT. As protein: CASSTRQGTSTDTQYF.

V is TRBV4-2 and J is TRBJ2-7; possibly TRBD2 for D (5 bases). The CDR3 is 13 residues long. CDR1 and CDR2 from the germline V gene are LGHNA and YNFKEQ. Trimming removed 1 base from V and 6 bases from J, with 10 bases in between. The CDR3 coding sequence is TGTGCCAGCAGCCAAGTTCGAGGGTCCGAGCAGTACTTC. Encoded protein: CASSQVRGSEQYF.

The chain recombines TRBV6-5 with TRBJ2-7; D might be TRBD2 (6 bases). This CDR3 is 11 amino acids long. Germline V gene lookup returns CDR1 MNHEY and CDR2 SVGAGI. V was cut by 8 bases and J by 6 bases, with 11 bases left in between. The CDR3 is CASGGWGEQYF. For the CDR3, the DNA is TGTGCCAGCGGGGGGTGGGGCGAGCAGTACTTC.

The gene calls are TRBV15 and TRBJ1-1; the D is unclear. Germline assignment: CDR1 LNHNV and CDR2 YYDKDF (reference sequence). The length of the CDR3 is 13 residues. The ends were cut back, 6 bases at V and 1 base at J, with 9 bases in the middle. The CDR3 nucleotides read TGTGCCACCAGTCTAAAAAAGAACACTGAAGCTTTCTTT. It is translated as CATSLKKNTEAFF.

The chain has TRBV2 and TRBJ2-7; 10 bases fit TRBD2. Germline-derived CDR1 and CDR2 are SNHLY and FYNNEI. The CDR3 is made up of 16 amino acids. With 1 base clipped from V and 5 bases from J, the junction kept 8 bases outside the gene matches. The CDR3 nucleotides read TGTGCCAGCAGTGAAGTGTCGAGCGGGAGGGCCCACGAGCAGTACTTC. It is translated as CASSEVSSGRAHEQYF.

The V call is TRBV4-3, the J call TRBJ1-1; D gene ambiguous. The V gene's germline CDR1 is LGHNA and CDR2 YSLEER. CDR3 length: 13 residues. The V end lost 6 bases, the J end lost 0 bases, and 8 bases lay between the germline ends. CDR3 sequence: CASSQKLNTEAFF. The CDR3 nucleotides are TGCGCCAGCAGTCAGAAGTTGAACACTGAAGCTTTCTTT.

This rearrangement joins TRBV7-3 to TRBJ2-5; 9 bases are shared with TRBD1. The CDR3 runs to 15 residues. Germline assignment: CDR1 SGHTA and CDR2 FQGTGA. The trim removed 5 bases at V and 4 bases at J, leaving 8 bases unmatched. The CDR3 nucleotides read TGTGCCAGCAGCCCAGGGACAGGGCCAATAGAGACCCAGTACTTC. Residues: CASSPGTGPIETQYF.

V gene TRBV30 combines with J gene TRBJ2-6, with D perhaps TRBD1 (5 bases). V lost 0 bases to trimming and J lost 0 bases, with 9 bases between them. Per germline, CDR1 GTSNPN and CDR2 SVGIG (reference sequence). CDR3 length: 16 residues. Written as DNA, the CDR3 is TGTGCCTGGAGTGTGACAGCTTACTCTGGGGCCAACGTCCTGACTTTC. This encodes CAWSVTAYSGANVLTF.

The chain couples TRBV11-3 to TRBJ2-1; 9 nucleotides align to TRBD2. V shed 2 bases and J 5 bases; nucleotides not matched to a gene: 13. The CDR3 runs to 18 residues. In germline, CDR1 is SGHNT, CDR2 YENEEA. The CDR3 is CASSLFGPVAGEDNEQFF. CDR3 nucleotides: TGTGCCAGCAGCTTATTTGGCCCCGTAGCGGGAGAAGACAATGAGCAGTTCTTC.

With respect to this clone: Other nucleotide sequences from this sample produce the same CDR3. V usage is TRBV28 and J usage is TRBJ1-2; weak D call: TRBD1 (6 bases). Trimming took 7 bases from V and 2 from J, leaving 11 bases between them. Germline V gene lookup returns CDR1 MDHEN and CDR2 SYDVKM. The CDR3 extends over 13 amino acids. The CDR3 region has the DNA TGTGCCAGCACCCTACAGGGCAACTATGGCTACACCTTC. Translation: CASTLQGNYGYTF.

V usage is TRBV4-1 and J usage is TRBJ2-7; D possibly corresponds to TRBD2 (5 bases). V lost 4 bases and J 2 bases, leaving 9 bases between the germline ends. The CDR3 runs to 13 residues. The V gene's germline CDR1 is MGHRA and CDR2 YSYEKL. The CDR3 coding sequence is TGCGCCAGCAGCCGAGGGCGCACCTACGAGCAGTACTTC. Translation: CASSRGRTYEQYF.

CDR3 nucleotide sequence: TGTGCCAGCAGCCAAGATACAGACAGGGGGCTTGAAGCTTTCTTT. This translates into CASSQDTDRGLEAFF. This chain joins TRBV4-2 and TRBJ1-1, with 10 bases lining up with TRBD1. Germline V lookup: CDR1 LGHNA, CDR2 YNFKEQ. The CDR3 covers 15 residues. Trimming at V came to 0 bases and at J to 7 bases, leaving 5 bases not matched to a gene.

The CDR3 DNA follows: TGTGCCAGCAGTTTATCCGGACAGGGTGGTCAGCCCCAGCATTTT. This translates into CASSLSGQGGQPQHF. The chain is built from TRBV27 and TRBJ1-5, with TRBD1 identical over 8 bases. Germline V lookup: CDR1 MNHEY, CDR2 SMNVEV (reference sequence). The CDR3 length is 15 residues. Trimming at V came to 0 bases and at J to 6 bases, leaving 4 bases not matched to a gene.

This chain joins TRBV30 and TRBJ1-1; D call uncertain. The V and J ends lost 4 bases and 3 bases respectively, with 6 bases between them. The V gene's germline CDR1 is GTSNPN and CDR2 SVGIG (reference sequence). There are 11 residues in the CDR3. The CDR3 loop is CAWILYTEAFF. The CDR3 region has the DNA TGTGCCTGGATCCTTTACACTGAAGCTTTCTTT.

The gene calls are TRBV12-3 or TRBV12-4 and TRBJ1-1, with 9 nucleotides matching TRBD1. V shed 6 bases and J 4 bases; nucleotides not matched to a gene: 3. The CDR3 has 13 amino acids. CDR3 region: CASRQTGGTEAFF. Written as DNA, the CDR3 is TGTGCCAGCAGACAGACAGGGGGCACTGAAGCTTTCTTT.

The CDR3 DNA follows: TGTGCCAGCAGCTTAGCGGGAGGGATCTACAATGAGCAGTTCTTC. Its protein is CASSLAGGIYNEQFF. This rearrangement joins TRBV11-3 to TRBJ2-1; the match to TRBD2 covers 8 bases. Germline V gene lookup returns CDR1 SGHNT and CDR2 YENEEA. The junction had 2 bases not matched to a gene; V was cut back by 1 base and J by 3 bases. The CDR3 loop spans 15 amino acids.

The genes are TRBV7-9 and TRBJ2-3, with D unclear. V lost 1 base and J 4 bases, leaving 18 bases between the germline ends. This CDR3 contains 17 residues. CDR1 is SEHNR, CDR2 FQNEAQ, per germline (reference sequence). The chain's CDR3 is CASSLVGSGGRADTQYF. CDR3 in DNA: TGTGCCAGCAGCTTAGTCGGATCCGGTGGTCGGGCAGATACGCAGTATTTT.

This chain uses TRBV24-1 with TRBJ2-3, with 15 bases matching TRBD2. Per the germline V gene, CDR1 is KGHDR and CDR2 is SFDVKD. This CDR3 comprises 17 residues. Trimming removed 4 bases from V and 3 bases from J; junction bases left unmatched: 4. Here the CDR3 DNA reads TGTGCCACCAGTGAGCGGACTAGCGGGAGGGGTACAGATACGCAGTATTTT. It codes for CATSERTSGRGTDTQYF.

This clone appeared once. The chain recombines TRBV6-2 or TRBV6-3 with TRBJ2-5, with 7 nucleotides matching TRBD1. The CDR3 covers 17 residues. V lost 2 bases and J lost 4; bases outside the gene matches: 13. Germline V gene lookup returns CDR1 MNHEY and CDR2 SVGEGT. The CDR3 region is CASSYNIVTGFTETQYF. DNA for the CDR3: TGTGCCAGCAGTTACAATATCGTGACAGGGTTTACAGAGACCCAGTACTTC.

The rearrangement uses TRBV27 and TRBJ2-1, with a tentative D call TRBD2 (6 bases). This CDR3 is built from 15 residues. Trimming cost V 6 bases and J 6 bases, with 18 bases left between them. Germline assignment: CDR1 MNHEY and CDR2 SMNVEV (reference sequence). DNA for the CDR3: TGTGCCAGCAGCCCCGGGTGGGAGGCCTTCAATGAGCAGTTCTTC. It codes for CASSPGWEAFNEQFF.

V is TRBV7-3 and J is TRBJ2-2, with TRBD2 identical over 7 bases. V dropped 5 bases and J dropped 6; count of bases not matched to a gene: 3. Germline CDR1 SGHTA, CDR2 FQGTGA. This CDR3 has 13 residues. This CDR3 reads CASSRSGSGELFF. DNA for the CDR3: TGTGCCAGCAGCCGTAGCGGGTCCGGGGAGCTGTTTTTT.

The chain couples TRBV5-6 to TRBJ2-1; no firm D call. CDR1 is SGHDT and CDR2 is YYEEEE in the germline V gene. The ends were cut back, 0 bases at V and 6 bases at J, with 4 bases in the middle. The CDR3 consists of 12 residues. The DNA for the CDR3 is TGTGCCAGCAGCTTGGGGGCCAATGAGCAGTTCTTC. As protein: CASSLGANEQFF.

The genes are TRBV4-1 and TRBJ1-1; 9 bases are shared with TRBD1. V was clipped by 5 bases and J by 4 bases; unmatched bases: 11. This CDR3 contains 16 residues. Per germline, CDR1 MGHRA and CDR2 YSYEKL. The chain's CDR3 is CASSAPGQGTFTEAFF. The CDR3 DNA follows: TGCGCCAGCAGCGCGCCGGGACAGGGTACATTCACTGAAGCTTTCTTT.

The gene calls are TRBV3-1 (or the pseudogene TRBV3-2) and TRBJ2-7; TRBD2 matches at 11 bases. This CDR3 region has 14 residues. Per the germline V gene, CDR1 is LGHDT and CDR2 is YNNKEL (reference sequence). After removal of 8 bases from V and 2 bases from J, the junction contained 5 bases not matched to a gene. CDR3 in amino acids: CASVLAGGPYEQYF. The CDR3 bases are TGTGCCAGCGTGCTAGCGGGAGGCCCCTACGAGCAGTACTTC.

The V and J genes are TRBV29-1 and TRBJ2-7; the match to TRBD2 covers 9 bases. The CDR3 has 14 residues. Per the germline V gene, CDR1 is SQVTM and CDR2 is ANQGSEA. Trimming removed 7 bases from V and 6 bases from J; junction bases left unmatched: 13. The CDR3 spells CSGRAGGPKGEQYF. For the CDR3, the DNA is TGCAGCGGTCGGGCGGGAGGGCCGAAAGGCGAGCAGTACTTC.